This T cell receptor (beta chain) was recovered during a study of shared clonotypes between healthy human individuals. Study-wide context: For every donor, three CD4 naive, three CD4 memory, two CD8 naive and one CD8 memory plates were used.

Clones were sequenced by immunoSEQ multiplex PCR, and TCRdb holds only the in-frame ones, with some missing. The sample has approximately 740,000 clones, around 74% seen once. Among the donors, all were Caucasian adults who lived in Nashville, Tennessee. In regard to this clone: What it recognizes is unknown.

General observations from the study: As a rule, naive subsets had a larger estimated richness than memory subsets. Generation probabilities were higher for clonotypes shared across all four sorted-subset donors than for unshared ones.

Deletions cut 6 bases from V and 0 bases from J, with 12 bases between. The CDR3 has 14 residues. CDR1 is KGHSH, CDR2 LQKENI, per germline. The specimen sequenced was memory CD4+ T cells sorted from blood. Noted subset: CD45RA-negative fraction. The sequence came from a young woman in good health. The chain has TRBV18 and TRBJ2-7; TRBD1 might be the D (6 bases). As DNA, the CDR3 is TGTGCCAGCTCCCCCGGGACATACTCCTACGAGCAGTACTTC. This sequence encodes CASSPGTYSYEQYF. Looking up the rest from reference TRBV18 and TRBJ2-7 gives the full variable domain: NAGVMQNPRHLVRRRGQEARLRCSPMKGHSHVYWYRQLPEEGLKFMVYLQKENIIDESGMPKERFSAEFPKEGPSILRIQQVVRGDSAAYFCASSPGTYSYEQYFGPGTRLTVT.